Presented here are 17 T cell receptor beta chains from one specimen sequenced in a study of neurological immune-mediated disorders. One entry per CDR3 protein results from TCRdb running MiXCR on the 5' RACE reads. Of roughly 30,000 distinct CDR3 sequences listed, about 4.5% are singletons. The sequenced sample was PBMCs. The receptors shown here come from a man aged 18 to 30 in good health.

This clonotype has ten or more counts. The chain combines TRBV20-1 with TRBJ2-7; TRBD1 might be the D (6 bases). CDR3 size: 13 residues. Germline V CDR1 and CDR2: DFQATT, SNEGSKA (reference sequence). With 6 bases removed from V and 3 bases from J, the gap between germline ends came to 15 bases. In DNA form, the CDR3 reads TGCAGTGCCTTCCGGGACACCTTCTACGAGCAGTACTTC. The encoded protein is CSAFRDTFYEQYF.

This clonotype has ten or more counts. CDR3 protein: CATTLGQSNEQFF. The CDR3 bases are TGTGCCACCACCTTGGGACAGTCCAATGAGCAGTTCTTC. The genes are TRBV6-5 and TRBJ2-1; TRBD1 aligns across 7 bases. The CDR3 consists of 13 residues. Germline-derived CDR1 and CDR2 are MNHEY and SVGAGI. V lost 10 bases and J lost 6; bases outside the gene matches: 9.

This clonotype was counted at least ten times. J is TRBJ1-1 and V is TRBV29-1; D unresolved. The CDR3 covers 14 residues. Germline CDR1 is SQVTM and CDR2 is ANQGSEA. The V end lost 4 bases, the J end lost 1 base, and 13 bases lay between the germline ends. This CDR3 is CSVGSRGANTEAFF. The CDR3 DNA reads TGCAGCGTTGGGTCGCGGGGAGCGAACACTGAAGCTTTCTTT.

In its sample, this clonotype was seen many times. The chain joins TRBV5-6 to TRBJ1-1; no clear D gene. This CDR3 has 11 amino acids. In germline, CDR1 is SGHDT, CDR2 YYEEEE. V shed 2 bases and J shed 8 bases, with 7 bases lying between them. CDR3: CASSLYGEAFF. CDR3 nucleotides: TGTGCCAGCAGCTTATACGGGGAAGCTTTCTTT.

Ten or more counts support this clonotype. J is TRBJ2-5 and V is TRBV6-6, with 12 bases lining up with TRBD1. Germline assignment: CDR1 MNHNY and CDR2 SVGAGI (reference sequence). This CDR3 has 15 residues. Trimming took 6 bases from V and 6 from J; bases not matched to a gene: 8. The CDR3: CASSPGTGGRKTQYF. The CDR3, as DNA: TGTGCCAGCAGCCCCGGGACAGGGGGCCGAAAGACCCAGTACTTC.

This clonotype was seen many times. The chain carries TRBV12-3 or TRBV12-4 and TRBJ2-3; no reliable D call. The V end lost 6 bases, the J end lost 3 bases, and 7 bases lay between the germline ends. The CDR3 loop spans 12 amino acids. The CDR3 region has the DNA TGTGCCAGCAGGCCTCAAACAGATACGCAGTATTTT. Translating gives CASRPQTDTQYF.

Only a few counts were recorded for this clonotype. A read error may explain this, as a much larger clone is one base away. J is TRBJ2-7 and V is TRBV10-3, with 8 bases identical to TRBD2. The length of the CDR3 is 14 residues. With 7 bases clipped from V and 5 bases from J, the junction kept 10 bases outside the gene matches. Germline CDR1 is ENHRY and CDR2 is SYGVKD. The CDR3 loop is CAITAEPGGHEQYF. The CDR3 DNA follows: TGTGCCATCACCGCCGAACCGGGGGGGCACGAGCAGTACTTC.

This clonotype was recorded at least ten times. The chain combines TRBV5-1 with TRBJ2-7, with D possibly called TRBD1 or TRBD2 (5 bases each). This CDR3 is built from 13 residues. The germline CDR1 and CDR2 sequences are SGHRS and YFSETQ. Trimming cost V 0 bases and J 7 bases, with 11 bases left between them. DNA for the CDR3: TGCGCCAGCAGCTTGGGGGGACGGGAAGAGCAGTACTTC. It yields the protein CASSLGGREEQYF.

This chain joins TRBV19 and TRBJ2-3; possibly TRBD2 for D (6 bases). Between the trimmed V and J ends, which lost 3 bases and 0 bases, there was a span of 13 bases. Germline CDR1 and CDR2: LNHDA and SQIVND (reference sequence). This CDR3 is 16 amino acids long. The CDR3, as DNA: TGTGCCAGTAGTATTGGGAGCGGGTCTAGCACAGATACGCAGTATTTT. This gives the protein CASSIGSGSSTDTQYF.

This clonotype was recorded at least ten times. This rearrangement joins TRBV5-1 to TRBJ2-1, with D perhaps matching TRBD1 (5 bases). The CDR3 covers 14 residues. With 1 base removed from V and 6 bases from J, the gap between germline ends came to 11 bases. The germline CDR1 and CDR2 sequences are SGHRS and YFSETQ. The CDR3 sequence is CASSLITGGNEQFF. CDR3 in DNA: TGCGCCAGCAGCTTGATAACAGGCGGCAATGAGCAGTTCTTC.

The chain is built from TRBV20-1 and TRBJ2-2; D remains unclear. This CDR3 region has 13 residues. Trimming stripped 2 bases from V and 1 base from J, with 5 bases between. Per germline, CDR1 DFQATT and CDR2 SNEGSKA (reference sequence). The CDR3 region has the DNA TGCAGTGCTAGACCTGTGAACACCGGGGAGCTGTTTTTT. This codes for CSARPVNTGELFF.

In its sample, this clonotype was seen many times. This sequence joins TRBV5-1 and TRBJ2-6; a possible D gene is TRBD2 (5 bases). Trimming removed 4 bases at V and 1 base at J, with 12 bases between. This CDR3 comprises 16 residues. From germline, CDR1 is SGHRS and CDR2 YFSETQ. CDR3 coding DNA: TGCGCCAGCAGCCTCACCCTAGCATCTGGGGCCAACGTCCTGACTTTC. Protein product: CASSLTLASGANVLTF.

This clonotype was seen at least ten times. CDR3 sequence: CASSHGDRYHEQYF. The CDR3 DNA reads TGTGCCAGCAGCCACGGGGACAGGTACCACGAGCAGTACTTC. The V call is TRBV6-5, the J call TRBJ2-7, with 8 bases identical to TRBD1. The V and J ends lost 6 bases and 5 bases, in that order; junction bases with no gene match: 9. The CDR3 has 14 amino acids. Germline V gene lookup returns CDR1 MNHEY and CDR2 SVGAGI.

Ten or more counts support this clonotype. V gene TRBV20-1 combines with J gene TRBJ2-1, with a weak D call TRBD2 (5 bases). Looked up from germline, CDR1 is DFQATT and CDR2 is SNEGSKA (reference sequence). Trimming left V 1 base short and J 2 bases short, with 12 bases between. The CDR3 extends over 15 amino acids. The chain's CDR3 is CSARVLAPTYNEQFF. The CDR3 DNA follows: TGCAGTGCTAGAGTCTTAGCGCCCACCTACAATGAGCAGTTCTTC.

At least ten counts were recorded for this clonotype. The J gene is TRBJ2-3, the V gene TRBV7-2, with 10 nucleotides matching TRBD2. After removal of 5 bases from V and 2 bases from J, the junction contained 4 bases not matched to a gene. The CDR3 consists of 15 residues. CDR1 SGHTA and CDR2 FQGNSA come from the germline V gene. CDR3 sequence (DNA): TGTGCCAGCAGCGTGCTAGCGGGGGTCACAGATACGCAGTATTTT. Translation gives CASSVLAGVTDTQYF. Full variable domain (outside the CDR3, taken from reference TRBV7-2 and TRBJ2-3): GAGVSQSPSNKVTEKGKDVELRCDPISGHTALYWYRQSLGQGLEFLIYFQGNSAPDKSGLPSDRFSAERTGGSVSTLTIQRTQQEDSAVYLCASSVLAGVTDTQYFGPGTRLTVL.

The rearrangement links TRBV5-1 to TRBJ2-4; D is ambiguous. This CDR3 has 13 residues. V was clipped by 7 bases and J by 5 bases, with 13 bases between them. Germline-derived CDR1 and CDR2 are SGHRS and YFSETQ. In nucleotides, the CDR3 is TGCGCCAGCCGAGGCCAGGAAGAAAACATTCAGTACTTC. Residues: CASRGQEENIQYF.

This clonotype was observed many times. The chain joins TRBV7-6 to TRBJ2-2; D is undetermined. This CDR3 has 16 residues. CDR1 is SGHVS and CDR2 is FNYEAQ in the germline V gene. V lost 1 base and J lost 6, with 15 bases in between. In DNA, the CDR3 is TGTGCCAGCAGCTTAGGGTCCCTAGGAAGGTCCGGGGAGCTGTTTTTT. Protein: CASSLGSLGRSGELFF.